The following is a TCR beta chain sequence with its context. Other DNA sequences of this sample code for an identical CDR3. This specimen comes from a study of shared T cell receptors in the human thymus. The V segment lost 1 base and the J segment 4 bases; nucleotides outside the gene matches: 0. Germline assignment: CDR1 SGHNT and CDR2 YENEEA. This CDR3 region has 13 residues. Using immunoSEQ multiplex PCR, the repertoire was profiled, and TCRdb retains in-frame clones only, with some absent. The sample contains hundreds of thousands of clones, 80% to 90% of which appear only once. These data also formed part of another study, on human thymus T cells. That report adds: Congenital heart defects were the reason for the corrective surgery that the donors, healthy Finnish infants, were having. The thymus tissue came from resections taken during corrective heart surgery. Blood and thymic repertoires both appeared biased in V and J gene usage. Thymic TCR repertoires of unrelated people reportedly overlapped highly.

The chain has TRBV11-3 and TRBJ1-1; 7 nucleotides agree with TRBD1. Sequences were obtained from thymocytes. This clonotype was obtained from a girl under three years old with a congenital heart defect. The CDR3 reads CASSLAGGTEAFF. CDR3 coding DNA: TGTGCCAGCAGCTTAGCAGGGGGCACTGAAGCTTTCTTT. Together with reference TRBV11-3 and TRBJ1-1, the CDR3 gives the full variable domain: EAGVVQSPRYKIIEKKQPVAFWCNPISGHNTLYWYLQNLGQGPELLIRYENEEAVDDSQLPKDRFSAERLKGVDSTLKIQPAELGDSAVYLCASSLAGGTEAFFGQGTRLTVV.